A single sample gave rise to the 5 T cell receptor beta chains below, sequenced in a study of early stage breast cancer tumors. Some clones are missing from TCRdb's copy, which holds only in-frame ones; the method was immunoSEQ multiplex PCR. The sample has around 31,000 clones; roughly four fifths are singletons. Sequencing was carried out using breast tumor tissue. Source of these receptors: a person under 45 with breast cancer.

This rearrangement joins TRBV2 to TRBJ2-1; D remains unclear. The length of the CDR3 is 14 residues. The germline CDR1 and CDR2 sequences are SNHLY and FYNNEI. V gave up 5 bases and J gave up 2 bases, with 10 bases separating them. CDR3 region: CASSRQQAYNEQFF. The CDR3 DNA follows: TGTGCCAGCAGTCGTCAGCAGGCCTACAATGAGCAGTTCTTC.

This clone was seen a single time. This rearrangement joins TRBV27 to TRBJ2-3; D gene ambiguous. The V end was cut by 2 bases, the J end by 0 bases, with 6 bases between. Germline V CDR1 and CDR2: MNHEY, SMNVEV (reference sequence). The CDR3 is 14 residues long. The CDR3: CASSLAGSTDTQYF. The DNA for the CDR3 is TGTGCCAGCAGTTTAGCAGGTAGCACAGATACGCAGTATTTT.

This chain joins TRBV4-1 and TRBJ2-1; D uncertain. The length of the CDR3 is 15 residues. V was trimmed by 2 bases and J by 0 bases, leaving 8 bases between them. Germline lookup yields CDR1 MGHRA and CDR2 YSYEKL. This chain's CDR3 is CASSQTRYSYNEQFF. The CDR3 coding sequence is TGCGCCAGCAGCCAAACGAGATACTCCTACAATGAGCAGTTCTTC.

V and J are TRBV19 and TRBJ2-7; D remains ambiguous. This CDR3 contains 13 residues. V dropped 2 bases and J dropped 1 base, with 6 bases sitting between them. CDR1 and CDR2 (germline): LNHDA, SQIVND (reference sequence). The CDR3 region is CASSIWDSYEQYF. The CDR3 DNA is TGTGCCAGTAGTATATGGGATTCCTACGAGCAGTACTTC. The variable domain in full, with the rest retrieved from reference TRBV19 and TRBJ2-7, is DGGITQSPKYLFRKEGQNVTLSCEQNLNHDAMYWYRQDPGQGLRLIYYSQIVNDFQKGDIAEGYSVSREKKESFPLTVTSAQKNPTAFYLCASSIWDSYEQYFGPGTRLTVT.

V is TRBV27 and J is TRBJ2-1, with D perhaps TRBD2 (6 bases). Trimming took 5 bases from V and 3 from J, leaving 17 bases between them. The CDR3 runs to 16 residues. Germline assignment: CDR1 MNHEY and CDR2 SMNVEV (reference sequence). CDR3 sequence reads: CASSAFPGDLYNEQFF. The CDR3 DNA reads TGTGCCAGCAGTGCCTTCCCGGGAGATCTCTACAATGAGCAGTTCTTC.